The 28 T cell receptor beta chains below come from one sample, sequenced in a study of lymphopenia after photon versus proton radiotherapy. Profiled with immunoSEQ multiplex PCR; TCRdb holds only in-frame clones, not every one. The sample lists 68,000 or so clones; about nine tenths were seen once. The specimen comprised peripheral blood, sampled from a patient treated with photon-based radiotherapy. The source of these receptors is an older woman with pancreatic cancer.

The J gene is TRBJ2-2, the V gene TRBV29-1; no firm D call. This CDR3 is built from 13 residues. The germline V gene has CDR1 SQVTM and CDR2 ANQGSEA. V dropped 6 bases and J dropped 3 bases, with 11 bases sitting between them. The DNA for the CDR3 is TGCAGCGTATTGACATTGGACACCGGGGAGCTGTTTTTT. Translation gives CSVLTLDTGELFF.

This sequence joins TRBV5-1 and TRBJ2-5, with D possibly matching TRBD1 (5 bases). Trimming shortened V by 4 bases and J by 5 bases, and 9 bases separated the two germline ends. Germline values: CDR1 SGHRS, CDR2 YFSETQ. The CDR3 runs 12 residues. The CDR3 loop reads CASSGQGETQYF. CDR3 DNA sequence: TGCGCCAGCAGCGGCCAGGGTGAGACCCAGTACTTC.

J is TRBJ2-6 and V is TRBV19; 7 positions agree with TRBD1. This CDR3 region has 14 residues. V lost 9 bases and J lost 2; bases outside the gene matches: 4. The germline V gene has CDR1 LNHDA and CDR2 SQIVND (reference sequence). CDR3 bases: TGTGCCAGCAAAGACAGGGCTGGGGCCAACGTCCTGACTTTC. Translation: CASKDRAGANVLTF.

The J gene is TRBJ2-1, the V gene TRBV11-2, with 12 bases identical to TRBD2. Trimming took 4 bases from V and 4 from J; bases not matched to a gene: 8. The germline V gene has CDR1 SGHAT and CDR2 FQNNGV. The CDR3 is made up of 17 amino acids. DNA of the CDR3: TGTGCCAGCAGCTCTCCTAGCGGGAGGGTTAGTTACAATGAGCAGTTCTTC. It translates to CASSSPSGRVSYNEQFF.

The chain employs TRBV28 and TRBJ2-7, with 7 positions matching TRBD2. This CDR3 has 15 residues. V was pared by 2 bases and J by 3 bases, with 7 bases of the junction left unmatched. Per germline, CDR1 MDHEN and CDR2 SYDVKM. CDR3 nucleotides: TGTGCCAGCAGTTTAGGGGGAGGGGTCTACTACGAGCAGTACTTC. It is translated as CASSLGGGVYYEQYF.

The V call is TRBV5-1, the J call TRBJ2-7; 9 nucleotides align to TRBD2. CDR3 length equals 14 residues. Germline V gene data show CDR1 as SGHRS and CDR2 as YFSETQ. J lost 3 bases, V lost 4 bases, and 5 bases had no gene match. The CDR3 protein is CASSGASGDYEQYF. In DNA, the CDR3 is TGCGCCAGCAGCGGGGCTAGCGGGGACTACGAGCAGTACTTC.

This rearrangement joins TRBV19 to TRBJ2-5; tentatively, D is TRBD2 (6 bases). Germline V lookup: CDR1 LNHDA, CDR2 SQIVND (reference sequence). Trimming shortened V by 1 base and J by 5 bases, and 14 bases separated the two germline ends. CDR3 size: 15 residues. CDR3 amino acids: CASSIGGRRAETQYF. CDR3 coding DNA: TGTGCCAGTAGTATAGGTGGCCGGAGGGCGGAGACCCAGTACTTC.

The CDR3 sequence is CASSQEVGFPSYEQYF. CDR3 nucleotide sequence: TGCGCCAGCAGCCAAGAGGTAGGCTTTCCTTCCTACGAGCAGTACTTC. The chain carries TRBV4-1 and TRBJ2-7, with unresolved D. The CDR3 covers 16 residues. CDR1 and CDR2 from the germline V gene are MGHRA and YSYEKL. V was shortened by 0 bases and J by 1 base, with 13 bases between the two germline ends.

The chain joins TRBV30 to TRBJ2-2; 8 bases are shared with TRBD2. CDR3 length: 15 amino acids. Germline CDR1 and CDR2: GTSNPN and SVGIG (reference sequence). V shed 5 bases, J shed 1 base, and the junction held 6 bases outside the gene matches. CDR3 in DNA: TGTGCCTGGGGGCCTAGCGGGCTGAACACCGGGGAGCTGTTTTTT. It is translated as CAWGPSGLNTGELFF.

The chain carries TRBV4-3 and TRBJ1-4, with D possibly being TRBD1 (5 bases). V gave up 0 bases and J gave up 8 bases, with 16 bases separating them. This CDR3 is 16 amino acids long. Germline lookup yields CDR1 LGHNA and CDR2 YSLEER. DNA of the CDR3: TGCGCCAGCAGCCAAGATCGGGCGCAGGGTAGAGAAAAACTGTTTTTT. Translated: CASSQDRAQGREKLFF.

The CDR3 sequence: CASSERYNEQFF. The DNA of the CDR3 is TGTGCCAGTTCGGAGAGATACAATGAGCAGTTCTTC. V usage is TRBV19 and J usage is TRBJ2-1, with unresolved D. The CDR3 contains 12 residues. In germline, CDR1 is LNHDA, CDR2 SQIVND (reference sequence). Trimming took 8 bases from V and 4 from J, leaving 9 bases between them.

The rearrangement uses TRBV5-1 and TRBJ2-3; TRBD2 matches at 13 bases. V gave up 4 bases and J gave up 3 bases; unmatched junction bases: 5. This CDR3 has 16 amino acids. Germline CDR1 and CDR2: SGHRS and YFSETQ. CDR3 nucleotides: TGCGCCAGCAGCCTTCGGACTAGCGGGAGTACAGATACGCAGTATTTT. It codes for CASSLRTSGSTDTQYF.

V and J are TRBV12-5 and TRBJ1-1; tentative D call: TRBD1 (5 bases). This CDR3 comprises 12 residues. Trimming took 6 bases from V and 6 from J, leaving 11 bases between them. The V gene's germline CDR1 is LGHNT and CDR2 FRNRAP. The DNA for the CDR3 is TGTGCTAGTGGCACACGACAGCCTGAAGCTTTCTTT. Its protein product is CASGTRQPEAFF. Supplemented by reference TRBV12-5 and TRBJ1-1, the full variable domain reads DARVTQTPRHKVTEMGQEVTMRCQPILGHNTVFWYRQTMMQGLELLAYFRNRAPLDDSGMPKDRFSAEMPDATLATLKIQPSEPRDSAVYFCASGTRQPEAFFGQGTRLTVV.

The J gene is TRBJ1-5, the V gene TRBV2; the D gene is possibly TRBD1 (6 bases). The CDR3 sequence is 15 residues long. In germline, CDR1 is SNHLY, CDR2 FYNNEI. The germline V and J ends were trimmed by 6 bases and 0 bases, with 12 bases remaining between them. The CDR3 DNA follows: TGTGCCAGCAGGATGGACAGCACTAGCAATCAGCCCCAGCATTTT. Encoded protein: CASRMDSTSNQPQHF.

The CDR3 reads CASSQGEQGRGKLFF. The CDR3 DNA reads as TGCGCCAGCAGCCAAGGTGAACAGGGGAGAGGAAAACTGTTTTTT. The rearrangement joins TRBV4-1 to TRBJ1-4, with 7 positions matching TRBD1. Germline-derived CDR1 and CDR2 are MGHRA and YSYEKL. V was pared by 1 base and J by 10 bases, with 9 bases of the junction left unmatched. CDR3 length equals 15 residues.

V is TRBV5-4 and J is TRBJ1-2; a possible D gene is TRBD1 (6 bases). The CDR3 consists of 14 residues. The germline V and J ends were trimmed by 4 bases and 8 bases, with 18 bases remaining between them. Germline CDR1 SGHNT, CDR2 YYREEE (reference sequence). The CDR3 reads CASSTGQPTMGYTF. Here the CDR3 DNA reads TGTGCCAGCAGCACTGGACAGCCCACTATGGGCTACACCTTC.

This clone was picked up a small number of times. The V call is TRBV5-1, the J call TRBJ1-2; D is unresolved. The CDR3 consists of 13 residues. The germline gives CDR1 SGHRS, CDR2 YFSETQ. V gave up 6 bases and J gave up 3 bases, with 12 bases separating them. The CDR3 is CASTKEMDYGYTF. CDR3 DNA: TGCGCCAGCACCAAGGAAATGGACTATGGCTACACCTTC.

V usage is TRBV5-1 and J usage is TRBJ2-5; D unresolved. The V and J ends lost 1 base and 5 bases respectively, with 6 bases between them. The CDR3 has 12 amino acids. CDR1 is SGHRS and CDR2 is YFSETQ in the germline V gene. The CDR3 loop is CASSLTVETQYF. CDR3 DNA sequence: TGCGCCAGCAGCTTGACGGTGGAGACCCAGTACTTC. The variable domain in full, with the rest retrieved from reference TRBV5-1 and TRBJ2-5, is KAGVTQTPRYLIKTRGQQVTLSCSPISGHRSVSWYQQTPGQGLQFLFEYFSETQRNKGNFPGRFSGRQFSNSRSEMNVSTLELGDSALYLCASSLTVETQYFGPGTRLLVL.

The rearrangement uses TRBV5-1 and TRBJ2-5; the D is unclear. V shed 4 bases and J shed 4 bases, with 17 bases lying between them. The CDR3 has 15 amino acids. CDR1 and CDR2 (germline): SGHRS, YFSETQ. CDR3 region: CASSTSQPVGETQYF. For the CDR3, the DNA is TGCGCCAGCAGCACCAGTCAGCCTGTGGGAGAGACCCAGTACTTC.

The chain employs TRBV27 and TRBJ2-2, with 8 positions matching TRBD2. Germline V CDR1 and CDR2: MNHEY, SMNVEV (reference sequence). This CDR3 contains 15 residues. With 8 bases clipped from V and 7 bases from J, the junction kept 12 bases outside the gene matches. The CDR3: CASRSAGLAGGELFF. CDR3 sequence (DNA): TGTGCCAGCCGATCCGCGGGGCTAGCGGGCGGGGAGCTGTTTTTT.

The chain combines TRBV7-8 with TRBJ2-1; TRBD2 might be the D (6 bases). V was clipped by 5 bases and J by 2 bases, with 16 bases between them. The V gene's germline CDR1 is SGHVS and CDR2 FQNEAQ. This CDR3 is built from 16 residues. The DNA for the CDR3 is TGTGCCAGCAGCCCGATGGTTAGCGGCCCCTACAATGAGCAGTTCTTC. It specifies CASSPMVSGPYNEQFF.

J is TRBJ1-4 and V is TRBV28, with 8 bases identical to TRBD1. The CDR3 is 15 amino acids. Germline V gene sequence: CDR1 MDHEN, CDR2 SYDVKM. J was trimmed by 8 bases and V by 4 bases; bases with no gene match: 9. The CDR3 reads CASSSPQGGEEKLFF. CDR3 DNA sequence: TGTGCCAGCAGTTCCCCACAGGGGGGAGAGGAAAAACTGTTTTTT.

The chain recombines TRBV4-3 with TRBJ1-2; no reliable D call. Trimming left V 0 bases short and J 4 bases short, with 15 bases between. The CDR3 is 16 amino acids. Germline CDR1 LGHNA, CDR2 YSLEER. The CDR3 sequence is CASSQDRGRPIYGYTF. CDR3 in DNA: TGCGCCAGCAGCCAAGATAGAGGCAGGCCCATCTATGGCTACACCTTC.

This clone was detected once. This chain joins TRBV6-4 and TRBJ2-1, with a possible D match to TRBD1 (6 bases). Trimming cost V 5 bases and J 3 bases, with 11 bases left between them. This CDR3 is 14 amino acids long. Germline V gene data show CDR1 as MRHNA and CDR2 as SNTAGT. This chain's CDR3 is CASSRTASYNEQFF. Written as DNA, the CDR3 is TGTGCCAGCAGTAGGACAGCTAGCTACAATGAGCAGTTCTTC.

V is TRBV5-6 and J is TRBJ2-1, with D unclear. This CDR3 spans 12 amino acids. Germline V gene sequence: CDR1 SGHDT, CDR2 YYEEEE. V was shortened by 1 base and J by 4 bases, with 3 bases between the two germline ends. CDR3 sequence (DNA): TGTGCCAGCAGCTTGCAGTACAATGAGCAGTTCTTC. Its translation is CASSLQYNEQFF.

The genes are TRBV25-1 and TRBJ2-3; the D is unclear. Trimming left V 1 base short and J 2 bases short, with 7 bases between. CDR1 and CDR2 (germline): MGHDK, SYGVNS. The CDR3 spans 14 residues. The CDR3 region has the DNA TGTGCCAGCAGTGAATCCAGGTACACAGATACGCAGTATTTT. The encoded protein is CASSESRYTDTQYF.

The rearrangement joins TRBV18 to TRBJ2-2; TRBD1 aligns across 10 bases. The junction had 6 bases not matched to a gene; V was cut back by 9 bases and J by 5 bases. The CDR3 is 14 amino acids. CDR1 is KGHSH and CDR2 is LQKENI in the germline V gene. The CDR3 sequence is CASDRGQMTGELFF. DNA of the CDR3: TGTGCCAGTGACAGGGGGCAGATGACCGGGGAGCTGTTTTTT.

J is TRBJ2-1 and V is TRBV25-1; no reliable D call. Looked up from germline, CDR1 is MGHDK and CDR2 is SYGVNS. Trimming removed 3 bases from V and 7 bases from J, with 7 bases in between. This CDR3 spans 12 amino acids. DNA for the CDR3: TGTGCCAGCAGTGACTTCGGGAATGAGCAGTTCTTC. It translates to CASSDFGNEQFF.